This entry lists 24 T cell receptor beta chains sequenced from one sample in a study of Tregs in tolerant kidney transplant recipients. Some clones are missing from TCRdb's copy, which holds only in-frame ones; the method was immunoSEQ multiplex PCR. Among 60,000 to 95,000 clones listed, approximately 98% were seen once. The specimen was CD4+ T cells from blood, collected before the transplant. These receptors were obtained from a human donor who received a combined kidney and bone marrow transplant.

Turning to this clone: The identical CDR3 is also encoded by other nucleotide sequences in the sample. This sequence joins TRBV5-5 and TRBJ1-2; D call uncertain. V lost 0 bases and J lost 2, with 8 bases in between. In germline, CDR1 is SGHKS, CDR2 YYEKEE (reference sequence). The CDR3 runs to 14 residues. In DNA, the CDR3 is TGTGCCAGCAGCTTGGACAGCCTAAACTATGGCTACACCTTC. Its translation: CASSLDSLNYGYTF. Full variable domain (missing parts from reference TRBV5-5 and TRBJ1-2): DAGVTQSPTHLIKTRGQQVTLRCSPISGHKSVSWYQQVLGQGPQFIFQYYEKEERGRGNFPDRFSARQFPNYSSELNVNALLLGDSALYLCASSLDSLNYGYTFGSGTRLTVV.

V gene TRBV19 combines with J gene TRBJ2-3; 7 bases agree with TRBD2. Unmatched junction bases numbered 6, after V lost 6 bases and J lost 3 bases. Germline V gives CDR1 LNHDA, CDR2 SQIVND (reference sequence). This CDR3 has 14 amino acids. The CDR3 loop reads CASSMAGVTDTQYF. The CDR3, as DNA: TGTGCCAGTAGCATGGCGGGGGTTACAGATACGCAGTATTTT.

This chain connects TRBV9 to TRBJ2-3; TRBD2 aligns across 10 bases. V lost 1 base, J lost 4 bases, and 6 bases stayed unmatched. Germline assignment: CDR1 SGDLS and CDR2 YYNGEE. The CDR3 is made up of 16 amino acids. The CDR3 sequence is CASSVLPSGSSDTQYF. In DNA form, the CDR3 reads TGTGCCAGCAGCGTACTTCCTAGCGGGAGTTCAGATACGCAGTATTTT. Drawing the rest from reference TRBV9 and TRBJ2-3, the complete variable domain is DSGVTQTPKHLITATGQRVTLRCSPRSGDLSVYWYQQSLDQGLQFLIQYYNGEERAKGNILERFSAQQFPDLHSELNLSSLELGDSALYFCASSVLPSGSSDTQYFGPGTRLTVL.

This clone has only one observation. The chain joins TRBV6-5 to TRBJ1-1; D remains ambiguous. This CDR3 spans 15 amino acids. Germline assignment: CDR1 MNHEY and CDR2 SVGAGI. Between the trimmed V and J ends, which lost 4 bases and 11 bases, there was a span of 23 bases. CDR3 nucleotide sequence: TGTGCCAGCAGTTTCGACACTACTGTTCGGGGTGTCGCTTTCTTT. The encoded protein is CASSFDTTVRGVAFF.

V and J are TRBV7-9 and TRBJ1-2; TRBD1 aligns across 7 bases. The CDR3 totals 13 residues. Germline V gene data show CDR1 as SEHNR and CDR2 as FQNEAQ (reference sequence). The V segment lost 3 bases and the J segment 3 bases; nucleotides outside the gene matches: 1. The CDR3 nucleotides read TGTGCCAGCAGCTTGGACAGGTACTATGGCTACACCTTC. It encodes CASSLDRYYGYTF.

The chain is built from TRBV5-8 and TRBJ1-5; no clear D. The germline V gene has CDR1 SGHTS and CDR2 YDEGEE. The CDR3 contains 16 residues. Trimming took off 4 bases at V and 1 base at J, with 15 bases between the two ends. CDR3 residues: CASSIGPEESNQPQHF. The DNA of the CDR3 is TGTGCCAGCAGCATAGGACCGGAGGAGAGCAATCAGCCCCAGCATTTT. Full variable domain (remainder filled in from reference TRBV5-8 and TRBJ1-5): EAGVTQSPTHLIKTRGQQATLRCSPISGHTSVYWYQQALGLGLQFLLWYDEGEERNRGNFPPRFSGRQFPNYSSELNVNALELEDSALYLCASSIGPEESNQPQHFGDGTRLSIL.

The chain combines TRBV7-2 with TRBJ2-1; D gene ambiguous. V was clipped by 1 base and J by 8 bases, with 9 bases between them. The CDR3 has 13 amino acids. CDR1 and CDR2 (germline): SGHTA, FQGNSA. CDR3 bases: TGTGCCAGCAGCTTAGAGAGATACCATGAGCAGTTCTTC. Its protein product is CASSLERYHEQFF.

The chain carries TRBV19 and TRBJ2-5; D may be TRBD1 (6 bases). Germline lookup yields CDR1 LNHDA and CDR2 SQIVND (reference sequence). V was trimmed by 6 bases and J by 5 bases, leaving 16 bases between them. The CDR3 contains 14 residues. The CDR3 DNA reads TGTGCCAGTAGACAAACAGGGTTGGGGGAGACCCAGTACTTC. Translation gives CASRQTGLGETQYF.

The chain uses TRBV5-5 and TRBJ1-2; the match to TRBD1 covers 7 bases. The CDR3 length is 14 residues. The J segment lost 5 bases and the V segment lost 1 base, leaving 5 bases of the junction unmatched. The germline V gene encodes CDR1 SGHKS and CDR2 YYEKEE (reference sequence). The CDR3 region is CASSLTGAEYGYTF. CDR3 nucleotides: TGTGCCAGCAGCTTGACAGGGGCGGAATATGGCTACACCTTC.

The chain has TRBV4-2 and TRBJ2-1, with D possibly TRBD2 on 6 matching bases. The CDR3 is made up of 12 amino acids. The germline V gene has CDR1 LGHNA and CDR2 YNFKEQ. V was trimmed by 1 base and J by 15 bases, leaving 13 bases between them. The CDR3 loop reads CASSQVTGDLFF. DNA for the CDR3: TGTGCCAGCAGCCAAGTCACTGGGGACTTGTTCTTC.

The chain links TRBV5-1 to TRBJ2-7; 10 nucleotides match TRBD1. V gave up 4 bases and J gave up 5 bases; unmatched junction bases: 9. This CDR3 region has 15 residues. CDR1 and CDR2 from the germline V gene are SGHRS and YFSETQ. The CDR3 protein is CASSPGTGETHEQYF. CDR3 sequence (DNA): TGCGCCAGCAGCCCCGGGACAGGGGAGACCCACGAGCAGTACTTC. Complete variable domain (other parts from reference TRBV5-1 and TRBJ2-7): KAGVTQTPRYLIKTRGQQVTLSCSPISGHRSVSWYQQTPGQGLQFLFEYFSETQRNKGNFPGRFSGRQFSNSRSEMNVSTLELGDSALYLCASSPGTGETHEQYFGPGTRLTVT.

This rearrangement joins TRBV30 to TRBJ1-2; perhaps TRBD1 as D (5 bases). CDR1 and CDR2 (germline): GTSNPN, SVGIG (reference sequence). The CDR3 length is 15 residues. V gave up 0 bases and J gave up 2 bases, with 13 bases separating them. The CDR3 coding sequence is TGTGCCTGGAGTGTAAAGAGACAGACGAACTATGGCTACACCTTC. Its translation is CAWSVKRQTNYGYTF. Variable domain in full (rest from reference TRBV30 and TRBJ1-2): SQTIHQWPATLVQPVGSPLSLECTVEGTSNPNLYWYRQAAGRGLQLLFYSVGIGQISSEVPQNLSASRPQDRQFILSSKKLLLSDSGFYLCAWSVKRQTNYGYTFGSGTRLTVV.

The CDR3 DNA sequence: TGTGCCAGTAGGGGAAAGGACAGACCTAACTATGGCTACACCTTC. As protein: CASRGKDRPNYGYTF. The V call is TRBV19, the J call TRBJ1-2, with a tentative D call TRBD1 (6 bases). CDR3 length equals 15 residues. The V gene's germline CDR1 is LNHDA and CDR2 SQIVND (reference sequence). V lost 6 bases, J lost 0 bases, and 14 bases lay in between.

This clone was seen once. The CDR3 sequence: CASRETGDTEAFF. As DNA, the CDR3 is TGTGCCAGCAGAGAGACAGGGGACACTGAAGCTTTCTTT. The chain joins TRBV9 to TRBJ1-1; TRBD1 matches 8 bases. Germline lookup yields CDR1 SGDLS and CDR2 YYNGEE. CDR3 length: 13 amino acids. The J segment lost 3 bases and the V segment lost 5 bases, leaving 3 bases of the junction unmatched.

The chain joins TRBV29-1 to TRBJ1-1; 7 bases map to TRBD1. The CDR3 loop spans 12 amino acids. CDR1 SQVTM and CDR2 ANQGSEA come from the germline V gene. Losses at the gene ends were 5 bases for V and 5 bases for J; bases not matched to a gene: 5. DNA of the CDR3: TGCAGCGTTAACAGGGGTGGGACTGAAGCTTTCTTT. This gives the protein CSVNRGGTEAFF.

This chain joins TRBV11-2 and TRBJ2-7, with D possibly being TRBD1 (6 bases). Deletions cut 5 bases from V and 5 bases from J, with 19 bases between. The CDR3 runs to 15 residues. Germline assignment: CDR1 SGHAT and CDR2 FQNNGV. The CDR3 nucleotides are TGTGCCAGCAGCACTCGACAGGAGGCGTCCAACGAGCAGTACTTC. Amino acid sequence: CASSTRQEASNEQYF.

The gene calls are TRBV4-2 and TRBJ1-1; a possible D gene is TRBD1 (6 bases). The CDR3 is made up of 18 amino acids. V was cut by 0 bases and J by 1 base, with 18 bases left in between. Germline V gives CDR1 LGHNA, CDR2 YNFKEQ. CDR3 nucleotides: TGTGCCAGCAGCCAAGATCCGGTGGGGACAAATCGGAACACTGAAGCTTTCTTT. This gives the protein CASSQDPVGTNRNTEAFF.

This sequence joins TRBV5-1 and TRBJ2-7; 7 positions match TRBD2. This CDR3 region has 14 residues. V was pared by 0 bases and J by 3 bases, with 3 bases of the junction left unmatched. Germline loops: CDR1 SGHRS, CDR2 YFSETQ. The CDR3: CASSLAGTIYEQYF. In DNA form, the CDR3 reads TGCGCCAGCAGCTTGGCCGGGACTATCTACGAGCAGTACTTC.

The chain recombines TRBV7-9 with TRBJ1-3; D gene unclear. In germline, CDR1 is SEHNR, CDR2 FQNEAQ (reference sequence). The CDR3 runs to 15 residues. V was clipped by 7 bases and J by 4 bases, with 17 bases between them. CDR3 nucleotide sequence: TGTGCCAGCACCTTGAATATCCTATTGGGAAACACCATATATTTT. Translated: CASTLNILLGNTIYF.

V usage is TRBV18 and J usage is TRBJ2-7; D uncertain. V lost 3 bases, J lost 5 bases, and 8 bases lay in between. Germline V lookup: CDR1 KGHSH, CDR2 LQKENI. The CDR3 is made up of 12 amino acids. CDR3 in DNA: TGTGCCAGCTCACCGGCGGCCAACGAGCAGTACTTC. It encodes CASSPAANEQYF.

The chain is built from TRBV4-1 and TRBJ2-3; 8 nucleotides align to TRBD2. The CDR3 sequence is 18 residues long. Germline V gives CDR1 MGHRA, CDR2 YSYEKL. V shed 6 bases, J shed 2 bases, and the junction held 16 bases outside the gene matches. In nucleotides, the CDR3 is TGCGCCAGCAGGCTCAGTGGTGCGGGGGGCCAAAACACAGATACGCAGTATTTT. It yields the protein CASRLSGAGGQNTDTQYF.

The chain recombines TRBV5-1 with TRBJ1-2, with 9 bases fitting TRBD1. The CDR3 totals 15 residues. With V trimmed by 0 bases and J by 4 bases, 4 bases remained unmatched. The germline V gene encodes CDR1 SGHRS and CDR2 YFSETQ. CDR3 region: CASSLGGQGTYGYTF. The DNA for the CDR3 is TGCGCCAGCAGCTTGGGAGGACAGGGGACCTATGGCTACACCTTC. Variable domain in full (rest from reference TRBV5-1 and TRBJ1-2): KAGVTQTPRYLIKTRGQQVTLSCSPISGHRSVSWYQQTPGQGLQFLFEYFSETQRNKGNFPGRFSGRQFSNSRSEMNVSTLELGDSALYLCASSLGGQGTYGYTFGSGTRLTVV.

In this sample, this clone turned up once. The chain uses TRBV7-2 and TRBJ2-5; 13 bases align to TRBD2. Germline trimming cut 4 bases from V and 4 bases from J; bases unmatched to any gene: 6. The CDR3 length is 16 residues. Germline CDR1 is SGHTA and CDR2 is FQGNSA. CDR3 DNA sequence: TGTGCCAGCAGCTGGACTAGCGGGAGTTTGCGAGAGACCCAGTACTTC. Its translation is CASSWTSGSLRETQYF.

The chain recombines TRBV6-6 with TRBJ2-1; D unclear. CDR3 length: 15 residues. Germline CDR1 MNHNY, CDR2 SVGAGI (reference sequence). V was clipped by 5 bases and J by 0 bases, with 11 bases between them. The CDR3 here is CASSPGSYSYNEQFF. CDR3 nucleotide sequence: TGTGCCAGCAGTCCCGGTAGCTACTCCTACAATGAGCAGTTCTTC.